The present T cell receptor (beta chain) was sequenced within a study of cytomegalovirus exposure and HLA in healthy donors. Regarding the study as a whole: In vitro experiments confirmed that three CMV-associated chains were specific for CMV antigens.

Amplification used 60 Vbeta primers and 13 Jbeta primers. Method: immunoSEQ multiplex PCR; TCRdb's copy keeps in-frame clones and lacks some. This table holds some 92,000 clones, approximately 79% found once. Comments on this clone: The antigen is not known.

Healthy bone marrow donors made up the cohort. At collection, donors were nominally healthy, but unrecorded immune exposures were probable. V dropped 2 bases and J dropped 5; count of bases not matched to a gene: 7. The CDR3 length is 17 residues. Germline V CDR1 and CDR2: SGDLS, YYNGEE. This chain connects TRBV9 to TRBJ2-1; the match to TRBD2 covers 13 bases. The sample consisted of PBMCs. The receptor comes from a man younger than 45 in good health and CMV-seronegative. CDR3 loop: CASSVGLAGFRDNEQFF. DNA of the CDR3: TGTGCCAGCAGCGTGGGACTAGCGGGGTTCCGGGACAATGAGCAGTTCTTC.